This T cell receptor (beta chain) came from a study of cytomegalovirus exposure and HLA in healthy donors. Comment on this clone: What it binds is not known.

Overall study findings and caveats: Among the CMV-associated chains, three were confirmed in vitro as specific for CMV antigens. One later analysis, an examination of the 90 to 150 validation repertoires, found that first-cohort TCR clusters tended to co-occur in them.

Germline lookup yields CDR1 SGHRS and CDR2 YFSETQ. There are 11 residues in the CDR3. V lost 7 bases and J 2 bases, leaving 6 bases between the germline ends. Only in-frame clones appear in the TCRdb table, and some are missing; sequencing was by immunoSEQ multiplex PCR. The profile shows tens of thousands of clones, roughly 90% of them singletons. Sequenced material: PBMCs. This clonotype originated in a woman aged 30 to 39 in good health and CMV-seronegative. The V call is TRBV5-1, the J call TRBJ2-5, with D possibly matching TRBD2 (5 bases). CDR3 loop: CASGEQETQYF. The CDR3 DNA reads TGCGCCAGCGGGGAGCAAGAGACCCAGTACTTC.